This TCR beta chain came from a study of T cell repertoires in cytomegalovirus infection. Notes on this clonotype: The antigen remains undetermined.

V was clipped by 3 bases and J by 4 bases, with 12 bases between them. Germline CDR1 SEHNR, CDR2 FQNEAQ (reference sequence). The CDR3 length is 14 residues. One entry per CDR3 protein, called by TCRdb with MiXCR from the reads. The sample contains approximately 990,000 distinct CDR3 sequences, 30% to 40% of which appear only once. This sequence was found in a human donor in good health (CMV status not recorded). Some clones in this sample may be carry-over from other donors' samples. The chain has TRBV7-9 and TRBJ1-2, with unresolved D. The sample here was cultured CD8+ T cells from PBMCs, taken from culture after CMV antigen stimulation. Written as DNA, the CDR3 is TGTGCCAGCAGCTTTGTTGAGGGTTCCTATGGCTACACCTTC. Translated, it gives CASSFVEGSYGYTF.